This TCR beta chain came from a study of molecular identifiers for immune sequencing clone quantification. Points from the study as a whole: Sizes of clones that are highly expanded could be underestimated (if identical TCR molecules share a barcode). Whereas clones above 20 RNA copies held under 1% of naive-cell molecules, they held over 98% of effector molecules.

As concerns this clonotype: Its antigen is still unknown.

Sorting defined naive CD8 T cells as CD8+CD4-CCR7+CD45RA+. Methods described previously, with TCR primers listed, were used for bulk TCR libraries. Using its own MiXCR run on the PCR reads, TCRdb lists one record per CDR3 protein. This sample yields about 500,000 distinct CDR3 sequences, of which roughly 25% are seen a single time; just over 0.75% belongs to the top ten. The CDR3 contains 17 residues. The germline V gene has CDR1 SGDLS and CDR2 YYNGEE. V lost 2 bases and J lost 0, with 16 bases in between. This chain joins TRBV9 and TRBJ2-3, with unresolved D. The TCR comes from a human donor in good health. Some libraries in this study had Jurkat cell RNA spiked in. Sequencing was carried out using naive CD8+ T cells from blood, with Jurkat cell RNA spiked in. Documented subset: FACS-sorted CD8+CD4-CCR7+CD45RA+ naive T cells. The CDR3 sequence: CASSVWTSGPSTDTQYF. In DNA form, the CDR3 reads TGTGCCAGCAGCGTTTGGACCAGTGGCCCAAGCACAGATACGCAGTATTTT.